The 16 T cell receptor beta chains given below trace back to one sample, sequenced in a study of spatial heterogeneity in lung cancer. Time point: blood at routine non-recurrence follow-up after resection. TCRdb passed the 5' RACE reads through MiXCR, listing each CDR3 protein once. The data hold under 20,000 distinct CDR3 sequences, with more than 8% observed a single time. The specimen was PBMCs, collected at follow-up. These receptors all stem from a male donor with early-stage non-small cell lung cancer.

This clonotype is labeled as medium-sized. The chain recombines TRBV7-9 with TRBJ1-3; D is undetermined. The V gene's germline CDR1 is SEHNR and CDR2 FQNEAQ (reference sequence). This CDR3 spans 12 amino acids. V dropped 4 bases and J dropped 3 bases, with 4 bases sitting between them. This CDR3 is CASSSHGNTIYF. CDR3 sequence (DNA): TGTGCCAGCAGCTCTCATGGAAACACCATATATTTT.

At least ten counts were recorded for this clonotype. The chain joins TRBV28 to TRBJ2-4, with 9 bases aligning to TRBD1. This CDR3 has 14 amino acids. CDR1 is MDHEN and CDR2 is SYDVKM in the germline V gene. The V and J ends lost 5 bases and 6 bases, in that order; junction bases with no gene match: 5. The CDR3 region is CASSKDRGGNIQYF. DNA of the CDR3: TGTGCCAGCAGTAAGGACAGGGGTGGAAACATTCAGTACTTC.

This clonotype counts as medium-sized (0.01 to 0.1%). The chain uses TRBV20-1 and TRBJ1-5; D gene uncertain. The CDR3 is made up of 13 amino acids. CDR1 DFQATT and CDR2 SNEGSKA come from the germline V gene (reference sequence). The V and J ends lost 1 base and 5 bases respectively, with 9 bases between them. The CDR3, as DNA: TGCAGTGCTAGAGGCGTCGCTGATCAGCCCCAGCATTTT. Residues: CSARGVADQPQHF.

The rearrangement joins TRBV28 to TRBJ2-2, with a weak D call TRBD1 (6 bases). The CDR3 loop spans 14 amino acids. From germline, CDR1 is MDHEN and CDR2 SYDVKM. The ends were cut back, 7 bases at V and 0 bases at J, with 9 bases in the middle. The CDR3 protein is CASKQGTNTGELFF. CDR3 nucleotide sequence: TGTGCCAGCAAACAGGGAACGAACACCGGGGAGCTGTTTTTT.

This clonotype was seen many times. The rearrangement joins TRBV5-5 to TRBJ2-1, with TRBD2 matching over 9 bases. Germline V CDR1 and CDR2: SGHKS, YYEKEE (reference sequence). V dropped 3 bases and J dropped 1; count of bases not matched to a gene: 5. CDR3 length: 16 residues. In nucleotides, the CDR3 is TGTGCCAGCAGCTCCCTGACTAGCGGATCCTACAATGAGCAGTTCTTC. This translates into CASSSLTSGSYNEQFF. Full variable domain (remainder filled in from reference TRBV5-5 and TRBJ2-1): DAGVTQSPTHLIKTRGQQVTLRCSPISGHKSVSWYQQVLGQGPQFIFQYYEKEERGRGNFPDRFSARQFPNYSSELNVNALLLGDSALYLCASSSLTSGSYNEQFFGPGTRLTVL.

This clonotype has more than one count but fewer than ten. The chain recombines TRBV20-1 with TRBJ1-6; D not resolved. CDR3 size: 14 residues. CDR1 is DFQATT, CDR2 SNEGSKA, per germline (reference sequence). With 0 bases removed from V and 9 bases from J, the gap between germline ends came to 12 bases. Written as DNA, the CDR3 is TGCAGTGCTAGAGATCAAGGCAGGTTTTCACCCCTCCACTTT. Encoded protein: CSARDQGRFSPLHF.

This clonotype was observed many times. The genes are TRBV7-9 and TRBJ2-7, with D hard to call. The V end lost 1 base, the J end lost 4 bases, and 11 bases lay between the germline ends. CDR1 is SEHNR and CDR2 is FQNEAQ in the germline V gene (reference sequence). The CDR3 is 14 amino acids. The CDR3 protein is CASSLGGRMYEQYF. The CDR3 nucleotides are TGTGCCAGCAGCTTAGGAGGCAGGATGTACGAGCAGTACTTC.

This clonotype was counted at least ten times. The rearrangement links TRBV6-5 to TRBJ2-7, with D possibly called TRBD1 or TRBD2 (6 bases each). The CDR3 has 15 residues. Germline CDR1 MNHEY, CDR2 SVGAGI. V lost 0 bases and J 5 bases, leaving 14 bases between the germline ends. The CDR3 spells CASSYSARGGDEQYF. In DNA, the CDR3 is TGTGCCAGCAGTTACTCGGCCAGGGGAGGCGACGAGCAGTACTTC.

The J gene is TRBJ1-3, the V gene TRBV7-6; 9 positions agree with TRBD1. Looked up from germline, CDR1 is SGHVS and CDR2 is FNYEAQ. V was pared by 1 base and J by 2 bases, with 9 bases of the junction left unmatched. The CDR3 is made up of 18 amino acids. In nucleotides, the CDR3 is TGTGCCAGCAGCTTAGTGGGACAGGGTTCAGTTACTGGAAACACCATATATTTT. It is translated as CASSLVGQGSVTGNTIYF. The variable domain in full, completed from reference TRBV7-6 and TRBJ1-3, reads GAGVSQSPRYKVTKRGQDVALRCDPISGHVSLYWYRQALGQGPEFLTYFNYEAQQDKSGLPNDRFSAERPEGSISTLTIQRTEQRDSAMYRCASSLVGQGSVTGNTIYFGEGSWLTVV.

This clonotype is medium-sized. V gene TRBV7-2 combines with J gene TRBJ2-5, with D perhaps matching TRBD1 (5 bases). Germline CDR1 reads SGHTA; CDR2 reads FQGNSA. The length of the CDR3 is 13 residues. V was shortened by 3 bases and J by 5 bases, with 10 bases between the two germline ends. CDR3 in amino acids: CASSLGRTETQYF. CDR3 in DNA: TGTGCCAGCAGCTTGGGGCGGACGGAGACCCAGTACTTC.

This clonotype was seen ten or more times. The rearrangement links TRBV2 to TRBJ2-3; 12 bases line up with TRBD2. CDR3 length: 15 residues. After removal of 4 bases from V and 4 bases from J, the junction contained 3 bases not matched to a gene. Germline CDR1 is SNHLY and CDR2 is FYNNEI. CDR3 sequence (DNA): TGTGCCAGCAGTGGGCTAGCGGGAGGGGCAGATACGCAGTATTTT. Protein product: CASSGLAGGADTQYF. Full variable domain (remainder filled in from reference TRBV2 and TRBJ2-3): EPEVTQTPSHQVTQMGQEVILRCVPISNHLYFYWYRQILGQKVEFLVSFYNNEISEKSEIFDDQFSVERPDGSNFTLKIRSTKLEDSAMYFCASSGLAGGADTQYFGPGTRLTVL.

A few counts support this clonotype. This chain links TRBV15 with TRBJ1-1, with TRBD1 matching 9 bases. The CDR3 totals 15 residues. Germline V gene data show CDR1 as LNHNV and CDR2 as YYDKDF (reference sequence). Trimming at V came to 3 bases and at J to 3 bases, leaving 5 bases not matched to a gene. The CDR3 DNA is TGTGCCACCAGCAGGGAAACAGGGGGCCACACTGAAGCTTTCTTT. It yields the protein CATSRETGGHTEAFF.

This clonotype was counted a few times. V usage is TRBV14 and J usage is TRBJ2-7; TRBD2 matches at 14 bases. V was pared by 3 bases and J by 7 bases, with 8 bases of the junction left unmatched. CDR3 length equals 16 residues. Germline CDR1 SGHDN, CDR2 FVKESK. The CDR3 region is CASSHRLAGGPLEQYF. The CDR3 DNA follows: TGTGCCAGCAGCCATAGACTAGCGGGAGGGCCGTTGGAGCAGTACTTC.

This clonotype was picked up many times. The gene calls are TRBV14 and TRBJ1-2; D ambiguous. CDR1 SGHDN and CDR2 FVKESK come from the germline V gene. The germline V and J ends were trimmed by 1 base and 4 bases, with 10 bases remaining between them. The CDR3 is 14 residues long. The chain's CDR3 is CASSQAGVSYGYTF. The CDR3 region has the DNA TGTGCCAGCAGCCAAGCCGGGGTATCCTATGGCTACACCTTC.

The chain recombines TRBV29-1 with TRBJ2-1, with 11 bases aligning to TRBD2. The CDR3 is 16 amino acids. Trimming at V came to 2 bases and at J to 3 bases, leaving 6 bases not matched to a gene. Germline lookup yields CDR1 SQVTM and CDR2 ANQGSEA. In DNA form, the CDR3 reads TGCAGCGTTGAAAGGGCTAGCGGGAGGATCTACAATGAGCAGTTCTTC. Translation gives CSVERASGRIYNEQFF.

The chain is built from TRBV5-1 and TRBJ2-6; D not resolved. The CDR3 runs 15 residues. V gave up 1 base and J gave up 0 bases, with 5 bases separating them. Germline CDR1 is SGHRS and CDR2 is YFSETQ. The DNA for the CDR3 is TGCGCCAGCAGCTTGACAGCCTCTGGGGCCAACGTCCTGACTTTC. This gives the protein CASSLTASGANVLTF. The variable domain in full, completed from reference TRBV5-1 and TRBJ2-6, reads KAGVTQTPRYLIKTRGQQVTLSCSPISGHRSVSWYQQTPGQGLQFLFEYFSETQRNKGNFPGRFSGRQFSNSRSEMNVSTLELGDSALYLCASSLTASGANVLTFGAGSRLTVL.